This entry is about one TCR beta chain. Measured with immunoSEQ multiplex PCR; TCRdb has only the in-frame clones, and not every one. This table holds about 220,000 clones, around 94% found once. Trimming removed 5 bases from V and 7 bases from J, with 9 bases in between. This CDR3 spans 13 amino acids. The germline V gene encodes CDR1 SGHTA and CDR2 FQGNSA. The record originates from a study of control samples from healthy donors and cancer patients. This clonotype originated in a man aged 45-65 years in good health. Sequenced input: blood. The chain links TRBV7-2 to TRBJ1-6, with no clear D. The CDR3 region has the DNA TGTGCCAGCAGCCCGCAGGTGAATTCACCCCTCCACTTT. Protein product: CASSPQVNSPLHF.